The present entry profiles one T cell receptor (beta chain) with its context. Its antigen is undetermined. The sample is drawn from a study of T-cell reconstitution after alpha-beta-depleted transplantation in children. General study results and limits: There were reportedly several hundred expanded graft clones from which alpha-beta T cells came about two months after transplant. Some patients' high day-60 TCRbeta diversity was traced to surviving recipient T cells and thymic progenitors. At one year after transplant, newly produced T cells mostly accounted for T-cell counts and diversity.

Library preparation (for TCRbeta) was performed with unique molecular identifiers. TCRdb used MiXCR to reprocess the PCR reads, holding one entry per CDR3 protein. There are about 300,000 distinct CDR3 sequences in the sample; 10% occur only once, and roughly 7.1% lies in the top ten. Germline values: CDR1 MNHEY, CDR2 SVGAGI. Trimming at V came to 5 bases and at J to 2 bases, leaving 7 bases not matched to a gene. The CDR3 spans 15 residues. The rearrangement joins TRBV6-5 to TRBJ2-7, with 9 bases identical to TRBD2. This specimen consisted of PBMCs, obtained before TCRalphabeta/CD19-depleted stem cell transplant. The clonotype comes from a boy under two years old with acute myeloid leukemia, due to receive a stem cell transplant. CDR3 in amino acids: CASSKSTSGTYEQYF. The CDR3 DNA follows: TGTGCCAGCAGTAAGTCGACTAGCGGTACCTACGAGCAGTACTTC.